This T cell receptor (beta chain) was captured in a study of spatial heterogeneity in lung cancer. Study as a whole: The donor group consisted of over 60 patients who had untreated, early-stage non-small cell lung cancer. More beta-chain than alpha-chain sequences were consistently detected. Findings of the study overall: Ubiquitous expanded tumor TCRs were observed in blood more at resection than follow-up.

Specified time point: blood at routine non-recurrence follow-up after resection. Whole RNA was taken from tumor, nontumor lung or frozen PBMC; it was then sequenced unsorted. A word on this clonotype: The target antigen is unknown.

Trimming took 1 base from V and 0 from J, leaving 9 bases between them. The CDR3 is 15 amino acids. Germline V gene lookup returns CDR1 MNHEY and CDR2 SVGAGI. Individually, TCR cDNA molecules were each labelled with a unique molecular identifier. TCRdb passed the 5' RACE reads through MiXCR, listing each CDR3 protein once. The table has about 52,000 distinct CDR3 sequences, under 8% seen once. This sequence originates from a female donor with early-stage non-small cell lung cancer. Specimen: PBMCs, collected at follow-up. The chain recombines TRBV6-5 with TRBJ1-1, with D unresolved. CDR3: CASSYFPTMNTEAFF. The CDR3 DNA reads TGTGCCAGCAGTTACTTTCCGACCATGAACACTGAAGCTTTCTTT.